The clone carrying this T cell receptor (beta chain) came up a few times. This CDR3 spans 14 amino acids. CDR1 is GTSNPN, CDR2 SVGIG, per germline (reference sequence). V gave up 6 bases and J gave up 2 bases; unmatched junction bases: 7. The data originate from a study of immune evolution from preneoplasia to lung adenocarcinoma. Here immunoSEQ multiplex PCR was the method, and the copy in TCRdb shows in-frame clones only, minus some. The sample yields about 5,000 clones, approximately 86% seen once. This chain uses TRBV30 with TRBJ2-3, with 8 bases fitting TRBD2. This TCR derives from a donor of 70 years or more with lung adenocarcinoma. The specimen was FFPE adjacent normal lung tissue. The CDR3 coding sequence is TGTGCCTGTTCTCAGCGGGAGTCCACAGATACGCAGTATTTT. Translating it yields CACSQRESTDTQYF.